The 28 T cell receptor beta chains below come from one sample, sequenced in a study of Ad26.COV2.S vaccination and SARS-CoV-2 variants. Sample treatment: roughly 18 received Ad26.COV2.S at low or high dose, single or two shots; several received placebo; per-sample allocation not given. Sampling happened 63 days after the first vaccine or placebo injection. Measured with immunoSEQ multiplex PCR; TCRdb has only the in-frame clones, and not every one. The sample consists of about 260,000 clones, roughly 87% of them appearing once. Specimen: peripheral blood, collected in a trial of Ad26.COV2.S vaccine versus placebo. The origin of the receptors is a person aged 18-60 years who received the Ad26.COV2.S COVID-19 vaccine or a placebo.

Notes on this clone: Additional DNA sequences in this sample encode the identical CDR3. The chain recombines TRBV7-9 with TRBJ2-3, with 9 bases identical to TRBD2. The CDR3 extends over 14 amino acids. J was trimmed by 4 bases and V by 5 bases; bases with no gene match: 4. From germline, CDR1 is SEHNR and CDR2 FQNEAQ (reference sequence). CDR3 region: CASSLAGGADTQYF. The CDR3 DNA follows: TGTGCCAGCAGCCTTGCGGGGGGGGCAGATACGCAGTATTTT.

The chain uses TRBV5-1 and TRBJ2-5; 8 bases align to TRBD2. J lost 2 bases, V lost 1 base, and 1 base had no gene match. The V gene's germline CDR1 is SGHRS and CDR2 YFSETQ. This CDR3 region has 14 residues. The CDR3: CASSLREGQETQYF. DNA of the CDR3: TGCGCCAGCAGCTTGCGGGAGGGACAAGAGACCCAGTACTTC.

The table lists this clone with a count of one. V usage is TRBV19 and J usage is TRBJ1-2; 7 bases agree with TRBD1. Per germline, CDR1 LNHDA and CDR2 SQIVND (reference sequence). The CDR3 covers 14 residues. With V trimmed by 5 bases and J by 4 bases, 7 bases remained unmatched. The CDR3 nucleotides are TGTGCCAGTAGTCAGGGGGGGCAGTCCTATGGCTACACCTTC. Its protein product is CASSQGGQSYGYTF.

The chain employs TRBV12-3 or TRBV12-4 and TRBJ1-1; the D gene is possibly TRBD1 (5 bases). V was shortened by 3 bases and J by 5 bases, with 10 bases between the two germline ends. The CDR3 loop spans 13 amino acids. The CDR3 DNA sequence: TGTGCCAGCAGTTTCAGCCAGGGAACTGAAGCTTTCTTT. It yields the protein CASSFSQGTEAFF.

The chain carries TRBV5-4 and TRBJ2-5; unclear D gene. V lost 3 bases and J lost 5, with 11 bases in between. The CDR3 is 13 residues long. Per the germline V gene, CDR1 is SGHNT and CDR2 is YYREEE (reference sequence). CDR3 in amino acids: CASSSGDAETQYF. As DNA, the CDR3 is TGTGCCAGCAGCTCAGGAGATGCGGAGACCCAGTACTTC.

Details on this clone: Distinct nucleotide sequences in the sample also encode this CDR3. The V gene is TRBV4-2, the J gene TRBJ1-5, with a possible D match to TRBD1 (5 bases). Germline assignment: CDR1 LGHNA and CDR2 YNFKEQ. V lost 0 bases to trimming and J lost 4 bases, with 10 bases between them. CDR3 length: 15 amino acids. For the CDR3, the DNA is TGTGCCAGCAGCCAAGACTGGGCAGGGAATCAGCCCCAGCATTTT. Its translation is CASSQDWAGNQPQHF.

The V and J genes are TRBV5-4 and TRBJ1-1; D is undetermined. V was pared by 1 base and J by 4 bases, with 11 bases between. From germline, CDR1 is SGHNT and CDR2 YYREEE (reference sequence). The CDR3 has 14 residues. The CDR3 nucleotides read TGTGCCAGCAGCTTGTCCTCGGTAGCCACTGAAGCTTTCTTT. This codes for CASSLSSVATEAFF.

This rearrangement joins TRBV19 to TRBJ1-1; TRBD1 aligns across 8 bases. Trimming cost V 6 bases and J 5 bases; bases outside gene matches: 8. CDR3 length equals 14 residues. Germline V gene lookup returns CDR1 LNHDA and CDR2 SQIVND (reference sequence). CDR3 protein: CASSSTGGRTEAFF. The CDR3 coding sequence is TGTGCCAGTAGCTCTACAGGGGGAAGGACTGAAGCTTTCTTT.

The chain recombines TRBV6-2 or TRBV6-3 with TRBJ2-7; D gene ambiguous. The CDR3 is made up of 14 amino acids. Germline V gene data show CDR1 as MNHEY and CDR2 as SVGEGT. Trimming shortened V by 0 bases and J by 7 bases, and 13 bases separated the two germline ends. The CDR3 sequence is CASSYSDLEREQYV. The DNA for the CDR3 is TGTGCCAGCAGTTACTCCGACCTGGAACGGGAGCAGTACGTC.

This clone was observed once. The V and J genes are TRBV7-8 and TRBJ2-1, with 7 bases lining up with TRBD2. Germline V gene data show CDR1 as SGHVS and CDR2 as FQNEAQ. J gave up 7 bases and V 5 bases, and 11 bases lay outside the gene matches. This CDR3 comprises 15 residues. This CDR3 reads CASSPRTTRGNEQFF. DNA for the CDR3: TGTGCCAGCAGCCCCCGGACTACGCGGGGGAATGAGCAGTTCTTC.

CDR3: CASSHDSNTGELFF. The CDR3 DNA reads as TGTGCCAGCTCACACGACTCCAACACCGGGGAGCTGTTTTTT. The chain joins TRBV18 to TRBJ2-2, with D unresolved. The V end was cut by 4 bases, the J end by 2 bases, with 8 bases between. CDR3 length: 14 amino acids. Germline V CDR1 and CDR2: KGHSH, LQKENI. Together with reference TRBV18 and TRBJ2-2, the CDR3 gives the full variable domain: NAGVMQNPRHLVRRRGQEARLRCSPMKGHSHVYWYRQLPEEGLKFMVYLQKENIIDESGMPKERFSAEFPKEGPSILRIQQVVRGDSAAYFCASSHDSNTGELFFGEGSRLTVL.

The table lists this clone with a few counts. The CDR3 DNA reads as TGCGCCAGCAGCCAAGGGGATTATAATTCACCCCTCCACTTT. Translating it yields CASSQGDYNSPLHF. The chain links TRBV4-3 to TRBJ1-6; the D is unclear. The CDR3 runs 14 residues. Trimming pared 1 base from V and 4 bases from J, leaving 5 bases between. Germline values: CDR1 LGHNA, CDR2 YSLEER.

The rearrangement links TRBV5-1 to TRBJ1-2; TRBD1 is a possible D gene (5 bases). The germline V and J ends were trimmed by 4 bases and 5 bases, with 21 bases remaining between them. This CDR3 comprises 16 residues. Germline values: CDR1 SGHRS, CDR2 YFSETQ. The CDR3 sequence: CASSLLGEDSVYGYTF. CDR3 bases: TGCGCCAGCAGCCTCCTGGGGGAAGACTCTGTTTATGGCTACACCTTC.

The V gene is TRBV7-2, the J gene TRBJ2-1, with 7 bases aligning to TRBD2. V shed 4 bases and J 10 bases; nucleotides not matched to a gene: 16. Germline loops: CDR1 SGHTA, CDR2 FQGNSA. The CDR3 is 16 residues long. The CDR3 loop reads CASSSRWGLQTEEQFF. DNA of the CDR3: TGTGCCAGCAGCTCCAGATGGGGACTACAGACTGAAGAGCAGTTCTTC.

The genes are TRBV6-2 or TRBV6-3 and TRBJ2-1; D could derive from TRBD1 or TRBD2 (6 bases each). Germline CDR1 reads MNHEY; CDR2 reads SVGEGT. The CDR3 extends over 14 amino acids. The V end was cut by 2 bases, the J end by 12 bases, with 17 bases between. CDR3 in DNA: TGTGCCAGCAGTTACGGAGGGGGAGGTCGCTGGCAGTTCTTC. It is translated as CASSYGGGGRWQFF.

This chain joins TRBV18 and TRBJ2-7; the match to TRBD1 covers 10 bases. This CDR3 comprises 17 residues. The germline CDR1 and CDR2 sequences are KGHSH and LQKENI. Unmatched junction bases numbered 8, after V lost 3 bases and J lost 0 bases. The CDR3 region has the DNA TGTGCCAGCTCACCGGCCGGACAGGGGGTCTTCTCCTACGAGCAGTACTTC. Amino acid sequence: CASSPAGQGVFSYEQYF.

The J gene is TRBJ2-3, the V gene TRBV10-1; 7 positions agree with TRBD2. In germline, CDR1 is WNHNN, CDR2 SYGVQD (reference sequence). The junction had 3 bases not matched to a gene; V was cut back by 1 base and J by 2 bases. The CDR3 consists of 15 residues. In DNA, the CDR3 is TGCGCCAGCAGTGAGTGGGGGGGAACCACAGATACGCAGTATTTT. This codes for CASSEWGGTTDTQYF.

The chain recombines TRBV25-1 with TRBJ1-1; D is uncertain. CDR3 length: 13 amino acids. With 5 bases removed from V and 0 bases from J, the gap between germline ends came to 7 bases. Germline lookup yields CDR1 MGHDK and CDR2 SYGVNS. CDR3 loop: CASSHGLNTEAFF. The CDR3 bases are TGTGCCAGCAGTCACGGGCTGAACACTGAAGCTTTCTTT.

V usage is TRBV7-9 and J usage is TRBJ1-1, with 7 bases fitting TRBD1. Germline CDR1 SEHNR, CDR2 FQNEAQ (reference sequence). V shed 0 bases, J shed 3 bases, and the junction held 4 bases outside the gene matches. The CDR3 consists of 15 residues. DNA of the CDR3: TGTGCCAGCAGCTTAGCGCTAGGGACAGACACTGAAGCTTTCTTT. Residues: CASSLALGTDTEAFF.

The chain uses TRBV6-6 and TRBJ1-5; possibly TRBD1 for D (5 bases). Trimming shortened V by 5 bases and J by 4 bases, and 9 bases separated the two germline ends. Per the germline V gene, CDR1 is MNHNY and CDR2 is SVGAGI (reference sequence). The length of the CDR3 is 13 residues. The CDR3 coding sequence is TGTGCCAGCAGTACGGGGCCGAATCAGCCCCAGCATTTT. Protein sequence: CASSTGPNQPQHF.

V is TRBV9 and J is TRBJ1-4; TRBD1 matches at 8 bases. This CDR3 region has 14 residues. V shed 4 bases, J shed 7 bases, and the junction held 6 bases outside the gene matches. Germline CDR1 reads SGDLS; CDR2 reads YYNGEE. The CDR3 coding sequence is TGTGCCAGCAGCTTACGACAGGGGCCTGAAAAACTGTTTTTT. It is translated as CASSLRQGPEKLFF.

The genes are TRBV21-1 and TRBJ1-2. TRBV21-1 is reported as a pseudogene. This CDR3 has 13 residues. CDR3 DNA sequence: TGTGCTAGCAGCAAAGACGGGGGCCGAGGCTACACCTTC. As protein: CASSKDGGRGYTF.

V is TRBV19 and J is TRBJ1-1; D is unresolved. CDR1 and CDR2 from the germline V gene are LNHDA and SQIVND (reference sequence). This CDR3 region has 13 residues. Trimming cost V 3 bases and J 0 bases, with 5 bases left between them. The CDR3 here is CASSILMNTEAFF. In nucleotides, the CDR3 is TGTGCCAGTAGTATCCTCATGAACACTGAAGCTTTCTTT. The whole variable domain, filled in from reference TRBV19 and TRBJ1-1, reads DGGITQSPKYLFRKEGQNVTLSCEQNLNHDAMYWYRQDPGQGLRLIYYSQIVNDFQKGDIAEGYSVSREKKESFPLTVTSAQKNPTAFYLCASSILMNTEAFFGQGTRLTVV.

Concerning this clone itself: A much larger clone differs from this one at a single base, so this may be a read error. The chain has TRBV2 and TRBJ1-1; D uncertain. Trimming took 4 bases from V and 4 from J, leaving 4 bases between them. Germline V lookup: CDR1 SNHLY, CDR2 FYNNEI. The CDR3 runs 11 residues. The CDR3 DNA reads TGTGCCAGCAGTGTGGGCACTGAAGCTTTCTTT. Translating it yields CASSVGTEAFF.

The J gene is TRBJ1-2, the V gene TRBV12-5, with TRBD1 identical over 7 bases. Looked up from germline, CDR1 is LGHNT and CDR2 is FRNRAP. This CDR3 spans 15 amino acids. V lost 3 bases, J lost 2 bases, and 6 bases stayed unmatched. The CDR3 reads CASGFADRSNYGYTF. CDR3 coding DNA: TGTGCTAGTGGTTTCGCGGACAGGAGCAACTATGGCTACACCTTC. The entire variable domain, with the rest obtained from reference TRBV12-5 and TRBJ1-2, is as follows: DARVTQTPRHKVTEMGQEVTMRCQPILGHNTVFWYRQTMMQGLELLAYFRNRAPLDDSGMPKDRFSAEMPDATLATLKIQPSEPRDSAVYFCASGFADRSNYGYTFGSGTRLTVV.

V gene TRBV27 combines with J gene TRBJ1-3, with 9 bases aligning to TRBD1. This CDR3 is built from 16 residues. The germline V gene has CDR1 MNHEY and CDR2 SMNVEV (reference sequence). V shed 5 bases and J 3 bases; nucleotides not matched to a gene: 8. DNA for the CDR3: TGTGCCAGCAGTGGCACGGGACAGGGCGGTGGAAACACCATATATTTT. Amino acid sequence: CASSGTGQGGGNTIYF.

This clone has only one observation. CDR3 in DNA: TGTGCCAGCAGCCAAGACCACTCCTATGGCTACACCTTC. It specifies CASSQDHSYGYTF. The chain has TRBV4-2 and TRBJ1-2; D is unresolved. There are 13 residues in the CDR3. Germline V CDR1 and CDR2: LGHNA, YNFKEQ. The V end lost 0 bases, the J end lost 4 bases, and 6 bases lay between the germline ends.

The chain links TRBV9 to TRBJ1-3, with unresolved D. The CDR3 length is 17 residues. V lost 3 bases to trimming and J lost 0 bases, with 16 bases between them. Germline V gene sequence: CDR1 SGDLS, CDR2 YYNGEE. DNA for the CDR3: TGTGCCAGCAGCGCCCGCGGGCGGTCCGACTCTGGAAACACCATATATTTT. It yields the protein CASSARGRSDSGNTIYF.